This is a list of T cell receptor beta chains from one sample in a study of TIL therapy for anti-PD-1-resistant metastatic lung cancer. The table came from immunoSEQ multiplex PCR; TCRdb's copy has only in-frame clones and leaves some out. This sample carries under 20,000 clones, nearly 80% of them seen once, and the ten largest clones take 7% to 9%. This specimen consisted of blood, obtained at baseline. All receptors derive from a person aged 25 to 80 with non-small cell lung cancer. Both conserved end residues are part of each CDR3. The D gene is left open where the match is weak. Only some rows state a clone size, as once, few, many or a class for expanded clones.

CASSEAGSGLAGGWKAKNIQYF	TGTGCCAGCAGTGAAGCCGGATCAGGACTAGCGGGGGGATGGAAGGCCAAAAACATTCAGTACTTC	TRBD2	TRBV6-1	TRBJ2-4	NA
CASSERRGLAEAFF	TGTGCCAGTAGTGAAAGAAGGGGGCTGGCTGAAGCTTTCTTT	TRBD1	TRBV19	TRBJ1-1	NA
CASSSALFYGYTF	TGTGCCAGCAGTTCGGCACTCTTCTATGGCTACACCTTC	NA	TRBV6-5	TRBJ1-2	NA
CASRLRDRGTNEQFF	TGTGCCAGCAGACTCAGGGACAGGGGAACCAATGAGCAGTTCTTC	TRBD1	TRBV3-1/TRBV3-2	TRBJ2-1	NA
CASSWDTTSTDTQYF	TGCGCCAGCAGCTGGGACACCACCAGCACAGATACGCAGTATTTT	NA	TRBV5-1	TRBJ2-3	once
CSASGRGKANEQFF	TGCAGTGCTAGTGGGCGGGGGAAGGCCAATGAGCAGTTCTTC	TRBD2	TRBV20-1	TRBJ2-1	once
CASSKGWVRHSGNTIYF	TGTGCCAGCAGCAAAGGGTGGGTGCGACACTCTGGAAACACCATATATTTT	NA	TRBV21-1	TRBJ1-3	once
CASSMPGQEGLTNQPQHF	TGTGCCAGCAGTATGCCGGGACAGGAGGGTCTGACCAATCAGCCCCAGCATTTT	TRBD1	TRBV2	TRBJ1-5	NA
CSASGQGIAYEQYF	TGCAGTGCTAGTGGACAGGGAATAGCCTACGAGCAGTACTTC	TRBD1	TRBV20-1	TRBJ2-7	NA
CASRILGFEQFF	TGTGCCAGCAGAATCCTAGGCTTTGAGCAGTTCTTC	NA	TRBV12-3/TRBV12-4	TRBJ2-1	NA
CASSLGSVNEQFF	TGTGCCAGCAGCTTGGGCAGCGTGAATGAGCAGTTCTTC	NA	TRBV7-9	TRBJ2-1	NA
CATSRGREANEKLFF	TGTGCCACCTCCAGGGGGCGAGAAGCTAATGAAAAACTGTTTTTT	TRBD1	TRBV15	TRBJ1-4	NA
CASSDRGGLTGELFF	TGTGCCAGCAGCGATCGGGGGGGCCTCACCGGGGAGCTGTTTTTT	TRBD2	TRBV9	TRBJ2-2	NA
CSVETTYYGYTF	TGCAGCGTTGAAACCACCTACTATGGCTACACCTTC	NA	TRBV29-1	TRBJ1-2	NA
CASSGRGLEGDEQFF	TGCGCCAGCAGCGGCAGGGGACTAGAGGGTGATGAGCAGTTCTTC	TRBD2	TRBV5-1	TRBJ2-1	NA
CASSPGTGWGETQYF	TGTGCCAGTAGTCCCGGGACAGGGTGGGGAGAGACCCAGTACTTC	TRBD1	TRBV19	TRBJ2-5	NA